This T cell receptor beta chain is from a study of human T cells and chemical hapten exposure (dated by TCRdb to about 2021). About the study as a whole: For sensitization, 2% DPC in acetone was applied to a roughly 2 cm by roughly 2 cm area of upper inner arm skin. Throughout the roughly 24-week study period, patients were also given weekly therapeutic DPC doses on the scalp. Patch testing was done on the upper back using Finn chambers containing 0.01% DPC, and results were scored after 6 days according to International Contact Dermatitis Research Group standards. The patient cohort, mostly female, included alopecia areata with under or over 50% scalp involvement, alopecia totalis and alopecia universalis. Libraries were pooled for sequencing, and variation in per-sample TCR yields was attributed mainly to small differences in library volumes within the pool. The study tracked peripheral blood TCR repertoire changes in vivo during primary and secondary sensitization to the hapten diphenylcyclopropenone (DPC) in alopecia patients. Patient blood was sampled pre-sensitization (week 0) and at 2, 6 and about 24 weeks after DPC sensitization. For TCR sequencing, blood came from about 28 alopecia patients at anywhere from one to four time points (pre-sensitization, 2, 6 and 24 weeks). The study at large found these results: Significantly more large CDR3 similarity clusters were formed by expanded TCRs than by pre-sensitization or healthy control sets, consistent with antigen-driven responses. Alopecia, a presumed autoimmune disease, was present in all patients, so the immune response of the patients might differ from that of healthy individuals. DPC sensitization did not change the number of TCRs with a frequency above 1 in 1000, and there was no evidence of changes in global repertoire structure. Repeated subsampling changed both the strength of the expansion versus patch-test correlation and the threshold at which the correlation became significant. Patch test score correlated positively with the number of PT1 expanded TCRs, reaching significance at thresholds 8, 16 and 32 but not at 4.

The sample's time point label, in plain terms: patch test 3, about 24 weeks after DPC sensitization. The intended sense of this specimen's treatment or condition label: therapeutic diphenylcyclopropenone sensitization with weekly scalp DPC. At each patch-test visit, blood was drawn before the patch test was applied. Eligible patients were aged 18 to 70, diagnosed with alopecia, deemed suitable for DPC therapy, and excluded if pregnant. Total RNA was extracted from unfractionated whole blood collected in Tempus Blood RNA tubes. The method was RACE. This sample was sequenced with a NextSeq 500. Library preparation attached unique molecular identifiers to individual cDNA molecules for quantitative, reproducible TCR counting. Each blood RNA sample was used to sequence both TCR alpha and TCR beta chains. On the authors' methods: The median number of TCRs per sample was roughly 100,000, ranging from 23,224 to 690,600. V, J and CDR3 annotation of the TCR reads was performed with the Decombinator software suite. Every sample was subsampled to the same number of TCRs (28,000) for the PS versus PT1 abundance plots. Expanded TCRs were defined as absent before sensitization and observed at least eight times at the 2-week time point. TCRdb reprocessing: public reads trimmed at Q25 with fastp, clones called with MiXCR, in-frame beta chains kept. Duplicate CDR3 protein sequences are folded into a single record with the most common DNA and genes. TCRdb, not the original authors, processed these V and J calls. Recorded for this sample are tens of thousands of distinct CDR3 sequences; 9.5% to 11% of them occurred a single time. The top ten clones comprise about 2% of the sample.

Based on the germline V gene (reference sequence), the CDR1 and CDR2 sequences are LGHDT and YNNKEL. The germline V end is reduced by 5 bases and the J end by 2 bases; junction bases left unmatched: 8. The CDR3 starts with the cysteine, ends with the phenylalanine, and has 15 residues. The read is trimmed to its CDR3 DNA, 45 bases read in frame from base 1. This clonotype was seen repeatedly, ten times or more. The clone's antigen remains unknown. No clone much larger than this one lies a single base away; base qualities are absent. The chain uses TRBV3-1 and TRBJ1-2; 7 bases in the junction line up with TRBD1. This receptor was taken from a woman aged 25 to 39 with alopecia areata. Some clones in this sample may be carry-over from other donors' samples. The material sequenced was whole blood, taken in connection with sensitization to the hapten diphenylcyclopropenone (DPC). CDR3 protein: CASSFGQAGNYGYTF. The nucleotide sequence is TGTGCCAGCAGCTTCGGACAGGCGGGGAACTATGGCTACACCTTC.